One sample yielded the 2 T cell receptor beta chains listed below, sequenced in a study of post-analysis software for immune sequencing data. Study-level results: Roughly 5 TRBV segments occurring more often in patients than controls included TRBV5-6, TRBV5-1 and TRBV20-1.

Included in the TCR beta cDNA libraries were unique molecular identifiers. TCRdb used MiXCR to reprocess the PCR reads, holding one entry per CDR3 protein. The data hold approximately 730,000 distinct CDR3 sequences, with 30% observed a single time. These receptors are not linked to any known antigen. The source material was blood. These receptors all come from a girl aged 10-17 years with multiple sclerosis.

The table lists this clonotype with many counts. This sequence joins TRBV29-1 and TRBJ2-7; 13 bases align to TRBD2. Germline V lookup: CDR1 SQVTM, CDR2 ANQGSEA. V was pared by 1 base and J by 2 bases, with 2 bases of the junction left unmatched. There are 15 residues in the CDR3. The CDR3 spells CSVEGGTSGTYEQYF. The CDR3 DNA reads as TGCAGCGTTGAAGGGGGGACTAGCGGGACCTACGAGCAGTACTTC.

The rearrangement joins TRBV12-3 or TRBV12-4 to TRBJ2-3; D is perhaps TRBD1 or TRBD2 (5 bases each). This CDR3 has 15 amino acids. The V gene lost 5 bases and the J gene lost 2 bases, with 14 bases spanning the gap. The CDR3 is CASSGRGLPTDTQYF. The CDR3 nucleotides are TGTGCCAGCAGTGGACGGGGCTTACCCACAGATACGCAGTATTTT.